The 5 T cell receptor beta chains below all came from one sample that was sequenced in a study of CD8+ T cells in alopecia areata. Following RNA extraction, reverse transcription yielded cDNA that acted as the sequencing template. Sequencing used immunoSEQ multiplex PCR; TCRdb keeps in-frame clones, though not all of them. Of some 150,000 clones listed, about 53% are singletons. This sample comprised CD8+ T cells sorted from blood, obtained at week 0. These receptor sequences come from a human donor with alopecia areata.

The DNA of the CDR3 is TGTGCCAGCAGCTCCCGAACCTATGAGCAGTTCTTC. It yields the protein CASSSRTYEQFF. The gene calls are TRBV7-9 and TRBJ2-1; D gene uncertain. V lost 4 bases to trimming and J lost 8 bases, with 9 bases between them. The germline V gene has CDR1 SEHNR and CDR2 FQNEAQ (reference sequence). The CDR3 totals 12 residues.

The rearrangement uses TRBV5-1 and TRBJ1-5; no firm D call. The CDR3 loop spans 13 amino acids. Looked up from germline, CDR1 is SGHRS and CDR2 is YFSETQ. V was clipped by 2 bases and J by 7 bases, with 10 bases between them. Here the CDR3 reads CASSFGVGQPQHF. In DNA, the CDR3 is TGCGCCAGCAGCTTTGGGGTGGGACAGCCCCAGCATTTT.

This clone was counted a few times. This chain uses TRBV18 with TRBJ2-7; 10 nucleotides agree with TRBD1. V shed 2 bases, J shed 5 bases, and the junction held 0 bases outside the gene matches. Germline loops: CDR1 KGHSH, CDR2 LQKENI. This CDR3 spans 13 amino acids. The CDR3 loop reads CASSPGTGDEQYF. The CDR3 DNA is TGTGCCAGCTCACCAGGGACAGGGGACGAGCAGTACTTC.

This chain joins TRBV5-6 and TRBJ2-1, with 7 bases identical to TRBD2. The CDR3 is made up of 16 amino acids. CDR1 is SGHDT and CDR2 is YYEEEE in the germline V gene. With V trimmed by 2 bases and J by 4 bases, 9 bases remained unmatched. The CDR3 loop is CASSLGWTSLYNEQFF. DNA of the CDR3: TGTGCCAGCAGCTTAGGGTGGACTAGTCTATACAATGAGCAGTTCTTC.

This clone showed up just a few times. CDR3: CSALQGNTEAFF. CDR3 bases: TGCAGCGCCTTACAGGGGAACACTGAAGCTTTCTTT. V and J are TRBV29-1 and TRBJ1-1, with D maybe TRBD1 (6 bases). Germline CDR1 reads SQVTM; CDR2 reads ANQGSEA. V gave up 7 bases and J gave up 1 base, with 10 bases separating them. This CDR3 is built from 12 residues.